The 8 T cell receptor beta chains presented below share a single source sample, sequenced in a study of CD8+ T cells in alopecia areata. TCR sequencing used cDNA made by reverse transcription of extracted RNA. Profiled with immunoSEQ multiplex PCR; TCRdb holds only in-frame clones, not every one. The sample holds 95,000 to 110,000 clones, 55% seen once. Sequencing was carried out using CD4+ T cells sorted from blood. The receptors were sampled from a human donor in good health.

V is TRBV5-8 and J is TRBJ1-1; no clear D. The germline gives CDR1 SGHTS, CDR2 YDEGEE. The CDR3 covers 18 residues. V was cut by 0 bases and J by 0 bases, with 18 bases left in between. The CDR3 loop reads CASSLVFSSVTMNTEAFF. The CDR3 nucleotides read TGTGCCAGCAGCTTGGTCTTCTCTTCGGTCACCATGAACACTGAAGCTTTCTTT.

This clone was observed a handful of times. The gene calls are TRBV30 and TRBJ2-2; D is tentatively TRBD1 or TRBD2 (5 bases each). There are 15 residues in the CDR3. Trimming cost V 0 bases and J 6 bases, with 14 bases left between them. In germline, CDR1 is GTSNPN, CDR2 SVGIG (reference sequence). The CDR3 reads CAWSVRRDGAGELFF. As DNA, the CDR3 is TGTGCCTGGAGTGTAAGAAGGGACGGCGCCGGGGAGCTGTTTTTT.

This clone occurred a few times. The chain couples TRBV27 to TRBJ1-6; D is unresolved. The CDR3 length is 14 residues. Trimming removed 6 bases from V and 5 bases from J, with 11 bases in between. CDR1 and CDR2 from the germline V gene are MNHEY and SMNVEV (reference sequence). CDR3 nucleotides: TGTGCCAGCAGGGGAGATAACAATAATTCACCCCTCCACTTT. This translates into CASRGDNNNSPLHF.

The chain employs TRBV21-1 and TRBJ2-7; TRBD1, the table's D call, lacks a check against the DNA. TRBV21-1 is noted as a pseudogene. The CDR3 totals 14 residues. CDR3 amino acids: CASSKPDRGYEQYF. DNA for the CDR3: TGTGCCAGCAGCAAACCGGACAGGGGTTACGAGCAGTACTTC.

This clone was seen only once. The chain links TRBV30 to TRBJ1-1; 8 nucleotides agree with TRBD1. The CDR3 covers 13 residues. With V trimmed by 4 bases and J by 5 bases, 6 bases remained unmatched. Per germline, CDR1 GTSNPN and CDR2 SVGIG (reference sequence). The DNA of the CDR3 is TGTGCCTGGAACAGGGGGATGGGGACTGAAGCTTTCTTT. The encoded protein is CAWNRGMGTEAFF.

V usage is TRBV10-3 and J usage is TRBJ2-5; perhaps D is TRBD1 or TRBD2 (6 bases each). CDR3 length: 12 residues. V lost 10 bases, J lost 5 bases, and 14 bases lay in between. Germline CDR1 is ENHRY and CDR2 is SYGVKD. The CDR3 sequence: CATAGGGETQYF. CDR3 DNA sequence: TGTGCCACGGCCGGGGGCGGGGAGACCCAGTACTTC.

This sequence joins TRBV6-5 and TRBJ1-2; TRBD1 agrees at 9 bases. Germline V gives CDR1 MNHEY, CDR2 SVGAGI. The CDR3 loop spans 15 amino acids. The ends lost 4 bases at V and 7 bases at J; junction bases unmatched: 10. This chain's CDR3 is CASSSQGAQPVGYTF. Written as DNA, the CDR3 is TGTGCCAGCAGTTCACAGGGGGCGCAACCCGTTGGCTACACCTTC.

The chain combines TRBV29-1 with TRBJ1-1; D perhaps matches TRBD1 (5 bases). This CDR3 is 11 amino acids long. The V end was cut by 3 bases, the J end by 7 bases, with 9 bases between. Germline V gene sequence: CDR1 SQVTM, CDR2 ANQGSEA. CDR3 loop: CSVERGREAFF. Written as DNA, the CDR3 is TGCAGCGTTGAGAGGGGACGTGAAGCTTTCTTT.